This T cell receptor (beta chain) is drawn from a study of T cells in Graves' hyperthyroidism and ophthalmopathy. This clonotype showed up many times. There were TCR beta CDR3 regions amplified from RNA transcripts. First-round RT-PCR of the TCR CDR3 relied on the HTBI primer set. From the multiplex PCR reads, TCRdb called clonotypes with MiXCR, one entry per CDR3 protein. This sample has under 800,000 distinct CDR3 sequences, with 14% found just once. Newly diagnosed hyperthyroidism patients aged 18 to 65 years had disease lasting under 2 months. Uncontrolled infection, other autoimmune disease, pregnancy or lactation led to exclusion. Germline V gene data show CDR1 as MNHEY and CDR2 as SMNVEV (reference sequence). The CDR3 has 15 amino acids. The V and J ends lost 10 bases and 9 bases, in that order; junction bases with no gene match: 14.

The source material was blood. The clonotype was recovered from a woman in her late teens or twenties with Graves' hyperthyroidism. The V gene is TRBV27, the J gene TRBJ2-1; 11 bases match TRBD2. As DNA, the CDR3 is TGTGCCACCTCCAGATTAGCGGGAGGGAACGGTGAGCAGTTCTTC. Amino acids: CATSRLAGGNGEQFF.